A single sample is the source of the 12 T cell receptor beta chains below, sequenced in a study of cytomegalovirus exposure and HLA in healthy donors. The PCR made use of 60 Vbeta and 13 Jbeta primers. Profiled with immunoSEQ multiplex PCR; TCRdb holds only in-frame clones, not every one. The sample consists of over 150,000 clones, 80% to 90% of them appearing once. The sequenced sample was PBMCs. These receptor sequences come from a man aged 50 to 59 in good health and CMV-seropositive.

V and J are TRBV28 and TRBJ1-5; D is uncertain. There are 14 residues in the CDR3. The germline V and J ends were trimmed by 6 bases and 2 bases, with 11 bases remaining between them. Germline lookup yields CDR1 MDHEN and CDR2 SYDVKM. CDR3 DNA: TGTGCCAGCAGCGATATTCGCGGCAATCAGCCCCAGCATTTT. Translating gives CASSDIRGNQPQHF.

The rearrangement uses TRBV7-9 and TRBJ2-7; the match to TRBD2 covers 7 bases. Looked up from germline, CDR1 is SEHNR and CDR2 is FQNEAQ (reference sequence). V lost 4 bases, J lost 5 bases, and 11 bases stayed unmatched. This CDR3 contains 15 residues. This chain's CDR3 is CASSSIGGLGDEQYF. The CDR3 DNA reads TGTGCCAGCAGCTCAATCGGCGGACTAGGCGACGAGCAGTACTTC.

Worth noting for this clone: At one boundary the junction diverges from the germline segment, which might be a read error. This chain uses TRBV7-7 with TRBJ1-1; the D gene is possibly TRBD1 (5 bases). Looked up from germline, CDR1 is SSHAT and CDR2 is FNYEAQ (reference sequence). This CDR3 comprises 13 residues. The chain's CDR3 is CASSLALGAEAFF. In DNA, the CDR3 is TGTGCTAGCAGCTTAGCGTTAGGGGCTGAAGCTTTCTTT.

The sample holds a few counts of this clone. The V call is TRBV7-6, the J call TRBJ1-1; 8 bases fit TRBD1. Germline V gene lookup returns CDR1 SGHVS and CDR2 FNYEAQ. J lost 1 base, V lost 5 bases, and 9 bases had no gene match. The CDR3 extends over 16 amino acids. For the CDR3, the DNA is TGTGCCAGCAGCCCAAGCTCACAGGGGGGGAACACTGAAGCTTTCTTT. Residues: CASSPSSQGGNTEAFF.

The chain recombines TRBV27 with TRBJ1-2, with 8 bases that match TRBD1. CDR3 length equals 14 residues. Trimming took 4 bases from V and 6 from J; bases not matched to a gene: 7. Germline V gene lookup returns CDR1 MNHEY and CDR2 SMNVEV (reference sequence). The CDR3 coding sequence is TGTGCCAGCAGTTCAAGACAGGGGAGTGATGGCTACACCTTC. This sequence encodes CASSSRQGSDGYTF.

The chain is built from TRBV27 and TRBJ1-5; the match to TRBD1 covers 11 bases. The ends lost 4 bases at V and 7 bases at J; junction bases unmatched: 6. Germline CDR1 is MNHEY and CDR2 is SMNVEV (reference sequence). This CDR3 has 15 residues. The CDR3 loop reads CASSSQGQGDQPQHF. For the CDR3, the DNA is TGTGCCAGCAGTTCCCAGGGACAGGGGGACCAGCCCCAGCATTTT.

The chain has TRBV5-5 and TRBJ1-2, with 10 positions matching TRBD1. V lost 0 bases, J lost 5 bases, and 10 bases stayed unmatched. Germline V lookup: CDR1 SGHKS, CDR2 YYEKEE (reference sequence). This CDR3 is 17 amino acids long. The CDR3 DNA reads TGTGCCAGCAGCTTGGGGGCCGGGACAGGGGCGATATATGGCTACACCTTC. Protein product: CASSLGAGTGAIYGYTF. Together with reference TRBV5-5 and TRBJ1-2, the CDR3 gives the full variable domain: DAGVTQSPTHLIKTRGQQVTLRCSPISGHKSVSWYQQVLGQGPQFIFQYYEKEERGRGNFPDRFSARQFPNYSSELNVNALLLGDSALYLCASSLGAGTGAIYGYTFGSGTRLTVV.

This clone was counted between two and nine times. The chain has TRBV15 and TRBJ2-1; D perhaps matches TRBD2 (5 bases). Germline CDR1 is LNHNV and CDR2 is YYDKDF (reference sequence). Trimming took off 1 base at V and 7 bases at J, with 5 bases between the two ends. CDR3 length equals 12 residues. The CDR3 nucleotides read TGTGCCACCAGCAGAGGGGAGAATGAGCAGTTCTTC. Amino acids: CATSRGENEQFF.

The chain joins TRBV28 to TRBJ2-3; 8 bases are a match to TRBD1. Looked up from germline, CDR1 is MDHEN and CDR2 is SYDVKM. The junction had 3 bases not matched to a gene; V was cut back by 1 base and J by 0 bases. CDR3 size: 16 residues. As DNA, the CDR3 is TGTGCCAGCAGTTTATTCCGACAGGGGAGCACAGATACGCAGTATTTT. It codes for CASSLFRQGSTDTQYF.

The rearrangement joins TRBV6-5 to TRBJ1-1; D may be TRBD1 (6 bases). The CDR3 is 13 amino acids. Trimming pared 8 bases from V and 9 bases from J, leaving 19 bases between. CDR1 and CDR2 (germline): MNHEY, SVGAGI. CDR3 in DNA: TGTGCCAGCGCCGCAGGGGCCGGAATTAAAGCTTTCTTT. Translation: CASAAGAGIKAFF.

This chain connects TRBV9 to TRBJ2-3, with TRBD2 as a possible D gene (5 bases). The V end was cut by 7 bases, the J end by 6 bases, with 18 bases between. The germline gives CDR1 SGDLS, CDR2 YYNGEE. CDR3 length: 14 amino acids. The chain's CDR3 is CASAPWERTDTQYF. The CDR3 region has the DNA TGTGCCAGCGCTCCGTGGGAGCGGACCGATACGCAGTATTTT.

The gene calls are TRBV18 and TRBJ1-3, with D unclear. The CDR3 has 15 amino acids. Trimming took off 3 bases at V and 0 bases at J, with 9 bases between the two ends. Germline V lookup: CDR1 KGHSH, CDR2 LQKENI. CDR3 nucleotides: TGTGCCAGCTCACCGCGGCAGAGCTCTGGAAACACCATATATTTT. Its protein product is CASSPRQSSGNTIYF.